A selection of T cell receptor beta chains follows, all from one sample in a study of a mutant IDH1 vaccine in newly diagnosed glioma. Method: immunoSEQ multiplex PCR; TCRdb's copy keeps in-frame clones and lacks some. The sample contains tens of thousands of clones, 85% to 90% of which appear only once. Their cognate antigens are unknown. The specimen was PBMCs, collected from a glioma patient whose treatment included an IDH1 peptide vaccine. Receptor source: a man aged 35 to 55 with glioma. Both conserved end residues are part of each CDR3. The D gene is left open where the match is weak. The listing skips clone size in some rows; elsewhere it reads once, few, many or a size class.

>NA|NA|TRBV19|TRBJ2-5
CASGRGLETQYF
TGTGCCAGCGGGAGGGGGCTGGAGACCCAGTACTTC
>NA|NA|TRBV27|TRBJ2-2
CASNLRGSAGELFF
TGTGCCAGCAATCTTAGGGGATCGGCCGGGGAGCTGTTTTTT
>NA|NA|TRBV15|TRBJ1-5
CATEKAPGGYGQPQHF
TGTGCCACCGAGAAGGCCCCTGGGGGGTATGGGCAGCCCCAGCATTTT
>NA|NA|TRBV6-6|TRBJ2-1
CASSPTGTRSYNEQFF
TGTGCCAGCAGTCCCACCGGGACTCGCTCCTACAATGAGCAGTTCTTC
>NA|NA|TRBV6-4|TRBJ2-6
CASSDVAGANVLTF
TGTGCCAGCAGTGACGTTGCTGGGGCCAACGTCCTGACTTTC
>NA|TRBD1|TRBV5-4|TRBJ2-7
CASSHGQGAEQYF
TGTGCCAGCAGTCACGGACAGGGGGCCGAGCAGTACTTC
>NA|TRBD2|TRBV7-9|TRBJ2-5
CASSFSGRTQETQYF
TGTGCCAGCAGCTTCAGCGGGAGGACCCAAGAGACCCAGTACTTC
>few|NA|TRBV4-2|TRBJ1-5
CASSQEVGGGGQPQHF
TGTGCCAGCAGCCAAGAAGTTGGGGGAGGCGGTCAGCCCCAGCATTTT
>NA|TRBD2|TRBV2|TRBJ2-5
CASSDSGLAGGPGQETQYF
TGTGCCAGCAGTGATTCGGGACTAGCGGGAGGGCCTGGGCAAGAGACCCAGTACTTC
>NA|NA|TRBV5-1|TRBJ2-7
CASSLVGRNDYEQYF
TGCGCCAGCAGCTTGGTAGGCAGGAATGACTACGAGCAGTACTTC
>NA|TRBD1|TRBV2|TRBJ2-7
CASIQGWYEQYF
TGTGCCAGCATACAGGGGTGGTACGAGCAGTACTTC
>NA|NA|TRBV11-3|TRBJ2-7
CASSRRQLSTYEQYF
TGTGCCAGCAGCCGGCGACAGCTTTCTACCTACGAGCAGTACTTC
>NA|NA|TRBV5-5|TRBJ1-5
CASSPQPLHSNQPQHF
TGTGCCAGCAGCCCACAGCCCCTCCATAGCAATCAGCCCCAGCATTTT
>NA|NA|TRBV5-1|TRBJ1-1
CASRERENTEAFF
TGCGCCAGCAGGGAAAGGGAGAACACTGAAGCTTTCTTT
>NA|TRBD1|TRBV7-9|TRBJ1-1
CASSFTGANTEAFF
TGTGCCAGCAGCTTCACAGGGGCGAACACTGAAGCTTTCTTT
>few|TRBD1|TRBV5-1|TRBJ2-7
CASSVPGQGSYEQYF
TGCGCCAGCAGCGTTCCGGGACAGGGGAGTTACGAGCAGTACTTC
>NA|NA|TRBV4-1|TRBJ1-2
CASSQARWDPSYGYTF
TGCGCCAGCAGCCAAGCACGTTGGGACCCTTCATATGGCTACACCTTC
>once|TRBD1|TRBV6-6|TRBJ2-4
CASIKGGTGKNIQYF
TGTGCCAGCATCAAGGGGGGGACAGGGAAAAACATTCAGTACTTC
>NA|TRBD1|TRBV19|TRBJ2-2
CASSPNPTGAGELFF
TGTGCCAGTAGTCCGAATCCGACAGGGGCCGGGGAGCTGTTTTTT
>once|NA|TRBV5-5|TRBJ2-7
CASSFRDISHEQYF
TGTGCCAGCAGCTTCAGGGACATCTCTCACGAGCAGTACTTC
>NA|NA|TRBV19|TRBJ1-1
CASSSEVNTEAFF
TGTGCCAGTAGTTCAGAAGTGAACACTGAAGCTTTCTTT
>NA|TRBD1|TRBV2|TRBJ1-5
CASRSTGMGNQPQHF
TGTGCCAGCAGATCGACAGGGATGGGCAATCAGCCCCAGCATTTT
>NA|TRBD1|TRBV9|TRBJ1-1
CASSVGTGLGGGDTEAFF
TGTGCCAGCAGCGTGGGGACAGGGTTGGGAGGTGGCGACACTGAAGCTTTCTTT
>NA|NA|TRBV6-5|TRBJ1-4
CASSRVVNEKLFF
TGTGCCAGCTCCAGGGTTGTTAATGAAAAACTGTTTTTT
>NA|TRBD2|TRBV25-1|TRBJ2-7
CASTQAGGNEQYF
TGTGCCAGCACCCAGGCGGGGGGTAACGAGCAGTACTTC
>NA|NA|TRBV5-6|TRBJ2-5
CASSFLSAGAVLTQYF
TGTGCCAGCAGCTTTTTGTCGGCAGGGGCGGTGTTGACCCAGTACTTC
>NA|NA|TRBV7-2|TRBJ2-5
CASSLVTGKETQYF
TGTGCCAGCAGCTTAGTCACAGGGAAAGAGACCCAGTACTTC
>once|TRBD1|TRBV5-6|TRBJ1-5
CASSRRTGRNQPQHF
TGTGCCAGCAGCAGGAGGACAGGGCGCAATCAGCCCCAGCATTTT
>few|NA|TRBV7-8|TRBJ2-3
CASSLLPSTDTQYF
TGTGCCAGCAGCTTACTCCCTAGCACAGATACGCAGTATTTT
>NA|TRBD2|TRBV9|TRBJ2-1
CASSVKLAGFGEQFF
TGTGCCAGCAGCGTAAAACTAGCGGGATTCGGTGAGCAGTTCTTC
>NA|TRBD2|TRBV13|TRBJ2-2
CASSLVGLAGGDTGELFF
TGTGCCAGCAGCTTAGTGGGACTAGCGGGAGGTGACACCGGGGAGCTGTTTTTT
>once|TRBD1|TRBV5-1|TRBJ1-4
CASSPGTGDEKLFF
TGCGCCAGCAGCCCAGGGACAGGTGATGAAAAACTGTTTTTT
>NA|NA|TRBV5-1|TRBJ2-1
CASSPPRNNEQFF
TGCGCCAGCAGCCCCCCTCGGAACAATGAGCAGTTCTTC
>once|TRBD2|TRBV7-9|TRBJ2-1
CASSFGTSGVVGGEQFF
TGTGCCAGCAGCTTTGGCACTAGCGGGGTAGTAGGAGGTGAGCAGTTCTTC
>NA|TRBD1|TRBV13|TRBJ2-7
CASSYPGTGFNEQYF
TGTGCCAGCAGCTATCCCGGGACAGGGTTCAACGAGCAGTACTTC
>NA|TRBD1|TRBV6-5|TRBJ1-5
CASKRDSFSNQPQHF
TGTGCCAGCAAGAGGGACAGTTTCAGCAATCAGCCCCAGCATTTT
>NA|NA|TRBV5-1|TRBJ2-1
CASSLVGGQSHNEQFF
TGCGCCAGCAGCTTGGTGGGCGGACAGAGCCACAATGAGCAGTTCTTC
>NA|NA|TRBV4-1|TRBJ1-5
CASSQGGGSNQPQHF
TGCGCCAGCAGCCAGGGGGGAGGAAGCAATCAGCCCCAGCATTTT
>NA|NA|TRBV19|TRBJ2-3
CASSMGGQPARDTQYF
TGTGCCAGTAGTATGGGGGGACAGCCGGCTCGAGATACGCAGTATTTT
>NA|TRBD2|TRBV27|TRBJ2-2
CASRGLAGGPGAGELFF
TGTGCCAGCAGAGGACTAGCGGGAGGGCCGGGGGCCGGGGAGCTGTTTTTT
>many|NA|TRBV20-1|TRBJ2-1
CSAETHNEQFF
TGCAGTGCCGAGACCCACAATGAGCAGTTCTTC
>NA|NA|TRBV11-3|TRBJ2-3
CASSGRTDTQYF
TGTGCCAGCAGCGGCCGCACAGATACGCAGTATTTT
>NA|TRBD1|TRBV6-5|TRBJ1-1
CASSYWGQGNTEAFF
TGTGCCAGCAGTTACTGGGGACAGGGGAACACTGAAGCTTTCTTT
>NA|TRBD2|TRBV9|TRBJ2-1
CASSGQIGLAGTNEQFF
TGTGCCAGCAGCGGACAAATCGGACTAGCGGGAACCAATGAGCAGTTCTTC
>NA|NA|TRBV5-1|TRBJ2-3
CASQQGSSDTQYF
TGCGCCAGCCAGCAGGGGTCATCAGATACGCAGTATTTT
>NA|TRBD1|TRBV11-1|TRBJ2-7
CASSSRQGWYEQYF
TGTGCCAGCAGTTCTCGACAGGGTTGGTACGAGCAGTACTTC
>few|TRBD2|TRBV7-9|TRBJ2-7
CASSQTSSGSGNEQYF
TGTGCCAGCAGCCAGACCTCTAGCGGGAGTGGTAACGAGCAGTACTTC
>NA|NA|TRBV25-1|TRBJ2-4
CASSEVGGPAKNIQYF
TGTGCCAGCAGTGAAGTCGGAGGCCCAGCCAAAAACATTCAGTACTTC
>NA|TRBD2|TRBV19|TRBJ2-7
CASSISSSGRVYEQYF
TGTGCCAGTAGTATTTCCAGTTCCGGGAGGGTCTACGAGCAGTACTTC
>NA|NA|TRBV5-1|TRBJ1-2
CASSQEGQPSDGYTF
TGCGCCAGCAGCCAGGAAGGTCAGCCATCGGATGGCTACACCTTC
>NA|NA|TRBV18|TRBJ2-2
CASSLTYGISETGELFF
TGTGCCAGCTCACTCACCTACGGGATATCGGAGACCGGGGAGCTGTTTTTT
>once|NA|TRBV9|TRBJ2-1
CASSVSQRGTSEQFF
TGTGCCAGCAGCGTTTCCCAAAGGGGGACGAGTGAGCAGTTCTTC
>NA|NA|TRBV4-3|TRBJ1-2
CASSQEREGNYGYTF
TGCGCCAGCAGCCAAGAACGTGAAGGGAACTATGGCTACACCTTC
>NA|NA|TRBV15|TRBJ2-6
CATSREGISGANVLTF
TGTGCCACCAGCAGAGAAGGTATCTCTGGGGCCAACGTCCTGACTTTC
>few|NA|TRBV11-2|TRBJ2-7
CASSLTNEQYF
TGTGCCAGCAGCTTAACAAACGAGCAGTACTTC
>NA|NA|TRBV9|TRBJ2-4
CASSTQGGMDKNIQYF
TGTGCCAGCAGCACTCAGGGTGGAATGGACAAAAACATTCAGTACTTC